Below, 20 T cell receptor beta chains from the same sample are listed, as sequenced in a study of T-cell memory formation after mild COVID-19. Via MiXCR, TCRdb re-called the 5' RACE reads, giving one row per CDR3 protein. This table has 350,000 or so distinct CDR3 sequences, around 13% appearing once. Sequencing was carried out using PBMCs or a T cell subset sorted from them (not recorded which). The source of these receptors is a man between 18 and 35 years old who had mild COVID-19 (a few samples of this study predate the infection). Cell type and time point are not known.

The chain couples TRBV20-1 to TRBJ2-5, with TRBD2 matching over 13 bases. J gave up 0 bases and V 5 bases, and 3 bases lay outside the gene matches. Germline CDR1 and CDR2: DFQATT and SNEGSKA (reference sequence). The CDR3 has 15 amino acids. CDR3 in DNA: TGCAGTGCTGTGACTAGCGGGGGGTACCAAGAGACCCAGTACTTC. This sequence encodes CSAVTSGGYQETQYF.

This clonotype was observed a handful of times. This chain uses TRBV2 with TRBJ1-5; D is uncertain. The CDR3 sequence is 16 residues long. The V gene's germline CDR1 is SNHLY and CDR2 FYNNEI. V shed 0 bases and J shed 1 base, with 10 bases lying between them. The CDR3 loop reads CASSEASRRSNQPQHF. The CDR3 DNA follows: TGTGCCAGCAGTGAAGCCTCCAGGCGAAGCAATCAGCCCCAGCATTTT. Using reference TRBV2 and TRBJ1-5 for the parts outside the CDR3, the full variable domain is EPEVTQTPSHQVTQMGQEVILRCVPISNHLYFYWYRQILGQKVEFLVSFYNNEISEKSEIFDDQFSVERPDGSNFTLKIRSTKLEDSAMYFCASSEASRRSNQPQHFGDGTRLSIL.

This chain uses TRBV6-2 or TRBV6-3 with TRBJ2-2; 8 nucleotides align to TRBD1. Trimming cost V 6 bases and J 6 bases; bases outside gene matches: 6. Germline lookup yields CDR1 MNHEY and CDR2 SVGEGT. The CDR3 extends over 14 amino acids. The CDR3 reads CASREPQGAGELFF. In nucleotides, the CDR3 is TGTGCCAGCAGAGAACCACAGGGGGCCGGGGAGCTGTTTTTT.

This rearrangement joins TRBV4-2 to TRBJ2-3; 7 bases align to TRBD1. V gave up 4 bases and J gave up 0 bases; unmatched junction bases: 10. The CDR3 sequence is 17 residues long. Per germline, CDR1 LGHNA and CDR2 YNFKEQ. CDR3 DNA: TGTGCCAGCAGCCCCCGGGGATACAGGGGAAGCACAGATACGCAGTATTTT. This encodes CASSPRGYRGSTDTQYF.

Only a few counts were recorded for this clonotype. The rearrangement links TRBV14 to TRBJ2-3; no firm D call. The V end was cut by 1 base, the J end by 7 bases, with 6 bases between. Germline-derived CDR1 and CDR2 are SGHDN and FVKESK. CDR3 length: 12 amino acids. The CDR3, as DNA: TGTGCCAGCAGCCAAGTAAGACATACGCAGTATTTT. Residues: CASSQVRHTQYF.

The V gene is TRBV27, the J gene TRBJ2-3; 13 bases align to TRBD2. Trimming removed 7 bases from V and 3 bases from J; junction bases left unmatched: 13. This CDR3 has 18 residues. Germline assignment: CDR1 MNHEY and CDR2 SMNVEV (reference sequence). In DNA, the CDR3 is TGTGCCAGCACCCTGACTAGCGGGGGGCCCCCCGCGACAGATACGCAGTATTTT. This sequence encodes CASTLTSGGPPATDTQYF.

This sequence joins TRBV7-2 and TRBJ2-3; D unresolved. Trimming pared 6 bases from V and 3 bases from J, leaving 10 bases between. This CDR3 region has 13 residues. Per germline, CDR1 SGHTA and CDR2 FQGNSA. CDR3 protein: CASRLLRTDTQYF. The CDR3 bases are TGTGCCAGCAGGCTACTAAGGACAGATACGCAGTATTTT. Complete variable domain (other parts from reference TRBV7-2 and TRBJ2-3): GAGVSQSPSNKVTEKGKDVELRCDPISGHTALYWYRQSLGQGLEFLIYFQGNSAPDKSGLPSDRFSAERTGGSVSTLTIQRTQQEDSAVYLCASRLLRTDTQYFGPGTRLTVL.

In nucleotides, the CDR3 is TGTGCCAGCAGCCAGGGACAGCGAAATGAAAAACTGTTTTTT. Its protein is CASSQGQRNEKLFF. This chain uses TRBV5-6 with TRBJ1-4; 7 bases agree with TRBD1. The CDR3 is 14 residues long. Trimming removed 4 bases from V and 5 bases from J; junction bases left unmatched: 5. Germline loops: CDR1 SGHDT, CDR2 YYEEEE.

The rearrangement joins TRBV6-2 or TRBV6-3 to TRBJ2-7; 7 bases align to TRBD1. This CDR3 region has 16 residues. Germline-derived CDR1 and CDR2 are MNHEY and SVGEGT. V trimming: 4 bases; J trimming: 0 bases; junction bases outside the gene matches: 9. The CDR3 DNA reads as TGTGCCAGCAGTTTTCCTCTGGGGGACAGCTCCTACGAGCAGTACTTC. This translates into CASSFPLGDSSYEQYF.

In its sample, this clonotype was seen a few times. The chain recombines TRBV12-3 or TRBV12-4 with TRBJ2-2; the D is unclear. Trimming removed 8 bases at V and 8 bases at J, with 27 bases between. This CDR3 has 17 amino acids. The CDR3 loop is CASLLSGEGTDPGELFF. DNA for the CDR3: TGTGCCAGCCTTTTATCCGGAGAAGGAACCGATCCAGGGGAGCTGTTTTTT.

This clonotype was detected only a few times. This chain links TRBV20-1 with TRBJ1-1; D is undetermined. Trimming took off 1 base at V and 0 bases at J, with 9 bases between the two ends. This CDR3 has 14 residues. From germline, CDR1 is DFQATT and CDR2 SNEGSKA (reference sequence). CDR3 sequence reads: CSARVHPMNTEAFF. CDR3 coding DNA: TGCAGTGCTAGAGTACACCCAATGAACACTGAAGCTTTCTTT.

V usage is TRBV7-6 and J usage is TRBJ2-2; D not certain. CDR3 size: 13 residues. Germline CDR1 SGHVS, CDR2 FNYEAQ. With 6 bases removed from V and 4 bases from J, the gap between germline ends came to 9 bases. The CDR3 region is CASRASRTGELFF. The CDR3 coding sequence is TGTGCCAGCAGGGCGTCACGCACCGGGGAGCTGTTTTTT.

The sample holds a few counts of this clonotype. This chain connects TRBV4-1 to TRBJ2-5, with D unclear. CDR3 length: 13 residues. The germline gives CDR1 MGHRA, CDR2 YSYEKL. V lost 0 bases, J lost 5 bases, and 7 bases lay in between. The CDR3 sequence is CASSQDFGETQYF. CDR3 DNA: TGCGCCAGCAGCCAAGATTTCGGGGAGACCCAGTACTTC.

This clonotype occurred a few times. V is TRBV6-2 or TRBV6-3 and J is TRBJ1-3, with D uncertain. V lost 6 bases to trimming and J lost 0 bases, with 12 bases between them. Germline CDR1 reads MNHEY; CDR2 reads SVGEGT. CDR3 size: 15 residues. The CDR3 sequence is CASSYGQSSGNTIYF. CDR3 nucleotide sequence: TGTGCCAGCAGCTACGGGCAAAGCTCTGGAAACACCATATATTTT.

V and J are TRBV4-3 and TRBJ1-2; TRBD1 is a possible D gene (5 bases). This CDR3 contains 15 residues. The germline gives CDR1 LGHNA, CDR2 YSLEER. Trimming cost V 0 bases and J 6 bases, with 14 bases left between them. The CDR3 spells CASSQEWGGVHGYTF. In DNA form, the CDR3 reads TGCGCCAGCAGCCAAGAATGGGGCGGGGTACATGGCTACACCTTC.

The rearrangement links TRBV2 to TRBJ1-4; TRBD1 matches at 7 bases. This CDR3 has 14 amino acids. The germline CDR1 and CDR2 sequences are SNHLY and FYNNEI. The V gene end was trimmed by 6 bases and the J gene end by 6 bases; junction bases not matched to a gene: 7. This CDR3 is CASRLGQAYEKLFF. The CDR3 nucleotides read TGTGCCAGCAGACTAGGACAGGCCTATGAAAAACTGTTTTTT.

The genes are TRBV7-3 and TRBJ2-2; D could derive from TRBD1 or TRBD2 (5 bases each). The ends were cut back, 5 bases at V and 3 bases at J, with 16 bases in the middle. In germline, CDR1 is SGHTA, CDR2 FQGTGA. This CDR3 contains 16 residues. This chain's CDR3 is CASSPNGGGHTGELFF. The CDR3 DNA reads TGTGCCAGCAGCCCCAATGGTGGGGGACACACCGGGGAGCTGTTTTTT.

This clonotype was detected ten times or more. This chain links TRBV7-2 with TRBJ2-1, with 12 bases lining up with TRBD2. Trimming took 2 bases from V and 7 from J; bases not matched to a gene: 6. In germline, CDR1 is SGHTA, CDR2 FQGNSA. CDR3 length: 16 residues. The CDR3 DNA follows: TGTGCCAGCAGCTTAATTCCTAGCGGGGGGGCTAATGAGCAGTTCTTC. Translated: CASSLIPSGGANEQFF. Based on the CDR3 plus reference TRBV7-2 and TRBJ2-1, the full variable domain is GAGVSQSPSNKVTEKGKDVELRCDPISGHTALYWYRQSLGQGLEFLIYFQGNSAPDKSGLPSDRFSAERTGGSVSTLTIQRTQQEDSAVYLCASSLIPSGGANEQFFGPGTRLTVL.

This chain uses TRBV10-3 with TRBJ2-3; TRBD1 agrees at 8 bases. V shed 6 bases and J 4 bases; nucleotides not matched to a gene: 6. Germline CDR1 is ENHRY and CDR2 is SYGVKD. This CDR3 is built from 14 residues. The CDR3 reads CAIRTDRAADTQYF. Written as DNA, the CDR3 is TGTGCCATCAGAACGGACAGGGCGGCAGATACGCAGTATTTT.

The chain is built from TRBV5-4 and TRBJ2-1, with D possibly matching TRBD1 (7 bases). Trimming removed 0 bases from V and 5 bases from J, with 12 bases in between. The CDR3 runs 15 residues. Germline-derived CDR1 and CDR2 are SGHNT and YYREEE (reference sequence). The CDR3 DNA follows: TGTGCCAGCAGCTTGGCCGGAGGGGGCCACAATGAGCAGTTCTTC. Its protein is CASSLAGGGHNEQFF.